Listed below are T cell receptor beta chains from one sample, sequenced in a study of prognosis after radiotherapy for stage I lung cancer. TCRdb re-called the multiplex PCR reads through MiXCR, storing one row per CDR3 protein. Of about 12,000 distinct CDR3 sequences in the sample, 45% to 65% were seen once. The input for sequencing was PBMCs, taken before or after stereotactic body radiation therapy (not recorded which). These receptors all come from a donor aged 50 or older with non-small cell lung cancer. CDR3s leave out the opening cysteine and the closing phenylalanine or tryptophan. Each record gives: V gene, J gene, CDR3 protein.

V gene: TRBV11-3; J gene: TRBJ1-1; CDR3 protein: ASSQTGGSSNTEAF
V gene: TRBV25-1; J gene: TRBJ1-5; CDR3 protein: ASSWTGSNQPQH
V gene: TRBV5-1; J gene: TRBJ1-1; CDR3 protein: ASTSQGGNTEAF
V gene: TRBV11-2; J gene: TRBJ1-1; CDR3 protein: ASSTGQMNTEAF
V gene: TRBV5-1; J gene: TRBJ2-5; CDR3 protein: ASSYLPGLAGDSRETQY
V gene: TRBV7-2; J gene: TRBJ2-1; CDR3 protein: ASSLGGGEWNEQF
V gene: TRBV20-1; J gene: TRBJ2-1; CDR3 protein: SASGAGNHYNEQF
V gene: TRBV19; J gene: TRBJ1-1; CDR3 protein: ASSIGTETLEAF
V gene: TRBV5-1; J gene: TRBJ2-7; CDR3 protein: ASSTNRAYEQY
V gene: TRBV7-2; J gene: TRBJ2-4; CDR3 protein: ASSLDSIAQGIQY
V gene: TRBV7-6; J gene: TRBJ2-5; CDR3 protein: ASSLEPGVETQY
V gene: TRBV6-1; J gene: TRBJ2-1; CDR3 protein: ASSEEDRSRGWEQF
V gene: TRBV6-2/TRBV6-3; J gene: TRBJ2-7; CDR3 protein: ASKKLRETVYEQY
V gene: TRBV6-1; J gene: TRBJ1-4; CDR3 protein: ASSELGPSQKLF
V gene: TRBV7-9; J gene: TRBJ2-1; CDR3 protein: ASIPGGTGPNEQF
V gene: TRBV28; J gene: TRBJ1-5; CDR3 protein: ASSTGGAEGLGPQH
V gene: TRBV27; J gene: TRBJ2-7; CDR3 protein: ASSLTTGSYEQY
V gene: TRBV6-5; J gene: TRBJ1-2; CDR3 protein: ASSYMGDYGYT
V gene: TRBV7-2; J gene: TRBJ2-1; CDR3 protein: ASSFIGGSYNEQF
V gene: TRBV7-8; J gene: TRBJ2-1; CDR3 protein: ASSQYGTSGYNEQF
V gene: TRBV30; J gene: TRBJ1-3; CDR3 protein: AWDKGLRNTIY
V gene: TRBV6-1; J gene: TRBJ1-6; CDR3 protein: ASSEVSPLH
V gene: TRBV12-3/TRBV12-4; J gene: TRBJ2-2; CDR3 protein: ASSRDNRNTGYLF
V gene: TRBV6-1; J gene: TRBJ1-6; CDR3 protein: ASSLRDRANSPLH
V gene: TRBV20-1; J gene: TRBJ2-3; CDR3 protein: SARDPQKGQSRDTQY
V gene: TRBV11-3; J gene: TRBJ2-7; CDR3 protein: ASPRTTGLAEPYEQY
V gene: TRBV14; J gene: TRBJ2-2; CDR3 protein: ASRQGPNTGELF
V gene: TRBV11-1; J gene: TRBJ2-7; CDR3 protein: ASSSTDGPSYEQY
V gene: TRBV24-1; J gene: TRBJ1-2; CDR3 protein: ATSLGGVSYGYT
V gene: TRBV6-5; J gene: TRBJ2-2; CDR3 protein: ASKLANTGELF
V gene: TRBV20-1; J gene: TRBJ1-1; CDR3 protein: SARDRQSLNTEAF
V gene: TRBV6-5; J gene: TRBJ2-7; CDR3 protein: ASSYSGQGAYEQY
V gene: TRBV24-1; J gene: TRBJ2-5; CDR3 protein: ATSDWKSSENQY
V gene: TRBV24-1; J gene: TRBJ2-1; CDR3 protein: ATSDSLAGVHNEQF
V gene: TRBV7-9; J gene: TRBJ2-3; CDR3 protein: ASSSPHTQY
V gene: TRBV28; J gene: TRBJ2-1; CDR3 protein: ASSSGTSVYNEQF
V gene: TRBV12-5; J gene: TRBJ2-1; CDR3 protein: ASGSGLAGVEQF
V gene: TRBV2; J gene: TRBJ2-7; CDR3 protein: ASSEALRQGGY
V gene: TRBV2; J gene: TRBJ2-6; CDR3 protein: ARGPGANVLT
V gene: TRBV5-1; J gene: TRBJ1-1; CDR3 protein: ASSLSRGGAWTEAF
V gene: TRBV27; J gene: TRBJ2-6; CDR3 protein: ASSRSRAVYISGANVLT
V gene: TRBV6-1; J gene: TRBJ2-7; CDR3 protein: ASSVNRAGGGQY
V gene: TRBV20-1; J gene: TRBJ2-3; CDR3 protein: SARPPTGGTDTQY
V gene: TRBV6-1; J gene: TRBJ1-5; CDR3 protein: ASTESSNQPQH
V gene: TRBV7-2; J gene: TRBJ2-2; CDR3 protein: ASSLGVLADTGELF
V gene: TRBV6-2/TRBV6-3; J gene: TRBJ2-3; CDR3 protein: ASGTFGTTDTQY
V gene: TRBV11-3; J gene: TRBJ2-1; CDR3 protein: ASSSRRGEGGYNEQF
V gene: TRBV12-3/TRBV12-4; J gene: TRBJ2-3; CDR3 protein: ASSPFRTQY
V gene: TRBV28; J gene: TRBJ2-3; CDR3 protein: ASSSPTSGRDTQY
V gene: TRBV28; J gene: TRBJ1-2; CDR3 protein: ASSLARLYGYT
V gene: TRBV6-4; J gene: TRBJ1-6; CDR3 protein: ASSVRGDNSPLH